This TCR beta chain was sequenced during a study of Tregs in tolerant kidney transplant recipients. Study details: Mixed chimerism was transient after nonmyeloablative marrow transplants from related graft donors.

As for this clone: The target antigen is unknown. Read data end 3 residues before the CDR3 end; the end is taken from the germline J gene.

Looked up from germline, CDR1 is DFQATT and CDR2 is SNEGSKA (reference sequence). Trimming removed 5 bases at V and 1 base at J, with 8 bases between. This CDR3 has 12 amino acids. Unstimulated Tregs (CD4+CD25+CD127-) and CD4+CD25- non-Tregs were sorted from PBMCs. Generated by immunoSEQ multiplex PCR, the TCRdb table keeps only in-frame clones and is missing some. The sample table sets out about 30,000 clones. Study results and limitations: No direct test of biological reproducibility was done here. Tregs expanded with activated donor B cells seemed most donor-specific.

This receptor was identified in a human donor who received a combined kidney and bone marrow transplant. This chain uses TRBV20-1 with TRBJ1-1; no reliable D call. The material was CD8+ T cells from blood, obtained before the transplant. This chain's CDR3 is CSAFRENTEAFF. The sequenced part of the CDR3 DNA is TGCAGTGCTTTCCGCGAGAACACTGAA.